Listed below are T cell receptor beta chains from one sample, sequenced in a study of blood T cell repertoires in COVID-19. Repertoires were generated with immunoSEQ multiplex PCR, while TCRdb's copy carries only in-frame clones and drops some. Of tens of thousands of clones listed, around 84% are singletons. Sequenced sample: peripheral blood. Receptors originate from a woman older than 75 in a cohort sampled during active or convalescent COVID-19. Both conserved end residues are part of each CDR3. The D gene is left open where the match is weak.

CDR3 | J | V | D
CASRRFGTVDTEAFF | TRBJ1-1 | TRBV27 | TRBD1
CASMGGSLRHAEAFF | TRBJ1-1 | TRBV28 | -
CASSEVNIQYF | TRBJ2-4 | TRBV18 | -
CASSSSSGSKTGELFF | TRBJ2-2 | TRBV28 | TRBD2
CASSAGNGGTEAFF | TRBJ1-1 | TRBV3-1/TRBV3-2 | -
CASSSLGLTEIEAFF | TRBJ1-1 | TRBV28 | -
CASSQVPGILAGYTF | TRBJ1-2 | TRBV23-1 | -
CASSYSGTGYEQYF | TRBJ2-7 | TRBV6-5 | TRBD1
CASSFTMTANSGNTIYF | TRBJ1-3 | TRBV5-4 | -
CASIRGNGYTF | TRBJ1-2 | TRBV28 | TRBD1
CASSRDNYEQYF | TRBJ2-7 | TRBV5-1 | -
CASSDSDRGESEAFF | TRBJ1-1 | TRBV6-1 | TRBD1
CASSLWTGGVGEQFF | TRBJ2-1 | TRBV7-8 | TRBD1
CASSADRYNTEAFF | TRBJ1-1 | TRBV18 | -
CASTQTSGTDTQYF | TRBJ2-3 | TRBV9 | TRBD2
CASSLAGEGNTIYF | TRBJ1-3 | TRBV5-1 | -
CASKLPRGGLNTEAFF | TRBJ1-1 | TRBV28 | -
CASSQGRGYEKLFF | TRBJ1-4 | TRBV4-2 | -
CASSSGQEGEKLFF | TRBJ1-4 | TRBV28 | TRBD1
CASSLAGQGAYEQYF | TRBJ2-7 | TRBV5-4 | TRBD1
CASSVGQGIGYGYTF | TRBJ1-2 | TRBV9 | TRBD1
CSVVDGSYEQYF | TRBJ2-7 | TRBV29-1 | -
CASSQRKTGGLNTEAFF | TRBJ1-1 | TRBV5-6 | TRBD1
CASSRTENTGELFF | TRBJ2-2 | TRBV27 | -
CASSLELSVGTEAFF | TRBJ1-1 | TRBV5-4 | -
CASSYLGQGGNTEAFF | TRBJ1-1 | TRBV6-6 | TRBD1
CASSGRWGDEQFF | TRBJ2-1 | TRBV7-2 | -
CAWSMGPGAQPQHF | TRBJ1-5 | TRBV30 | -
CASSPLGNEQFF | TRBJ2-1 | TRBV11-2 | -
CASSDRDRDGANVLTF | TRBJ2-6 | TRBV6-1 | TRBD1
CASSLRLAGGYEQYF | TRBJ2-7 | TRBV28 | TRBD2
CASSGRAGGNEQFF | TRBJ2-1 | TRBV10-1 | TRBD2
CAWSGQGQTSTDTQYF | TRBJ2-3 | TRBV30 | TRBD1
CASNWGGRNTGELFF | TRBJ2-2 | TRBV5-1 | TRBD2
CATSRDGGRGYNEQFF | TRBJ2-1 | TRBV15 | TRBD2
CASSTLGQGYQPQHF | TRBJ1-5 | TRBV21-1 | -
CASNSTGKGTGELFF | TRBJ2-2 | TRBV21-1 | -
CASSAEDRGPGQPQHF | TRBJ1-5 | TRBV19 | TRBD1
CASSWGTSGNLHEQFF | TRBJ2-1 | TRBV7-8 | TRBD2